These 27 T cell receptor beta chains share one sample of origin, sequenced in a study of blood T cell repertoires in COVID-19. Sequencing used immunoSEQ multiplex PCR; TCRdb keeps in-frame clones, though not all of them. The data show 94,000 or so clones, with around nine tenths seen just once and roughly 8.1% held by the top ten. The sample was peripheral blood. The receptor source for this set is a woman aged 70-85 years with acute or convalescent COVID-19.

This clone was picked up one time. The chain combines TRBV20-1 with TRBJ2-7; D gene unclear. V lost 3 bases, J lost 0 bases, and 9 bases lay in between. This CDR3 spans 13 amino acids. The V gene's germline CDR1 is DFQATT and CDR2 SNEGSKA (reference sequence). This CDR3 is CSASPPSSYEQYF. In DNA form, the CDR3 reads TGCAGTGCTAGTCCGCCGAGCTCCTACGAGCAGTACTTC.

The J gene is TRBJ1-2, the V gene TRBV7-9, with D possibly matching TRBD1 (6 bases). V lost 4 bases and J 5 bases, leaving 8 bases between the germline ends. The CDR3 loop spans 12 amino acids. Germline V gene data show CDR1 as SEHNR and CDR2 as FQNEAQ (reference sequence). Written as DNA, the CDR3 is TGTGCCAGCAGCTCGGACAGATATGGCTACACCTTC. Protein: CASSSDRYGYTF.

The V call is TRBV27, the J call TRBJ2-1; TRBD2 is a possible D gene (5 bases). The germline gives CDR1 MNHEY, CDR2 SMNVEV (reference sequence). The CDR3 covers 16 residues. V lost 2 bases and J 0 bases, leaving 11 bases between the germline ends. CDR3 DNA: TGTGCCAGCAGTTTAAGAGGGAGTAGCTCCTACAATGAGCAGTTCTTC. Its translation: CASSLRGSSSYNEQFF.

CDR3 DNA sequence: TGCGCCAGCAGCTTGGGGGACACCAATCAGCCCCAGCATTTT. Protein: CASSLGDTNQPQHF. V is TRBV5-1 and J is TRBJ1-5, with D tentatively TRBD1 (6 bases). The germline V gene encodes CDR1 SGHRS and CDR2 YFSETQ. The V and J ends lost 0 bases and 3 bases respectively, with 7 bases between them. This CDR3 is 14 amino acids long.

This chain connects TRBV9 to TRBJ2-1, with 10 nucleotides matching TRBD2. CDR3 length: 15 amino acids. J was trimmed by 8 bases and V by 4 bases; bases with no gene match: 9. In germline, CDR1 is SGDLS, CDR2 YYNGEE. CDR3: CASSPAGTSEYEQFF. DNA of the CDR3: TGTGCCAGCAGCCCAGCCGGGACTAGCGAGTATGAGCAGTTCTTC.

The gene calls are TRBV4-1 and TRBJ2-3; TRBD1 matches at 9 bases. Trimming cost V 5 bases and J 6 bases; bases outside gene matches: 6. The length of the CDR3 is 14 residues. Germline V gene sequence: CDR1 MGHRA, CDR2 YSYEKL. DNA of the CDR3: TGCGCCAGCAGCACCAGGACAGGGGTGGATACGCAGTATTTT. It codes for CASSTRTGVDTQYF.

This CDR3 reads CASSLDTSGAQLGSAQYF. The CDR3 coding sequence is TGTGCCAGCAGCTTGGATACTAGCGGGGCCCAGTTAGGTTCGGCCCAGTACTTC. This chain uses TRBV5-6 with TRBJ2-5; the match to TRBD2 covers 10 bases. J was trimmed by 9 bases and V by 0 bases; bases with no gene match: 17. From germline, CDR1 is SGHDT and CDR2 YYEEEE. The CDR3 is 18 residues long. Filled out from reference TRBV5-6 and TRBJ2-5, the complete variable domain reads DAGVTQSPTHLIKTRGQQVTLRCSPKSGHDTVSWYQQALGQGPQFIFQYYEEEERQRGNFPDRFSGHQFPNYSSELNVNALLLGDSALYLCASSLDTSGAQLGSAQYFGPGTRLLVL.

This sequence joins TRBV29-1 and TRBJ2-5; 7 nucleotides line up with TRBD2. Germline CDR1 and CDR2: SQVTM and ANQGSEA. V lost 4 bases and J lost 6; bases outside the gene matches: 8. This CDR3 is built from 13 residues. This CDR3 reads CSVVGLAVQTQYF. CDR3 nucleotides: TGCAGCGTTGTCGGTCTAGCGGTTCAGACCCAGTACTTC.

CDR3 amino acids: CASSLSGDEQYF. The CDR3 bases are TGTGCCAGCAGCCTCTCGGGGGACGAGCAGTACTTC. The chain is built from TRBV27 and TRBJ2-7, with D perhaps TRBD2 (6 bases). V lost 6 bases and J lost 5, with 11 bases in between. The CDR3 extends over 12 amino acids. The germline V gene has CDR1 MNHEY and CDR2 SMNVEV (reference sequence).

The chain employs TRBV3-1 (or the pseudogene TRBV3-2) and TRBJ2-7; D perhaps matches TRBD1 (5 bases). Germline loops: CDR1 LGHDT, CDR2 YNNKEL (reference sequence). The CDR3 sequence is 14 residues long. V lost 3 bases to trimming and J lost 6 bases, with 15 bases between them. This chain's CDR3 is CASSQNIQGVEQYF. CDR3 sequence (DNA): TGTGCCAGCAGCCAGAACATCCAGGGTGTCGAGCAGTACTTC.

V gene TRBV3-1 (or the pseudogene TRBV3-2) combines with J gene TRBJ1-2; 8 bases are shared with TRBD1. The length of the CDR3 is 16 residues. Germline lookup yields CDR1 LGHDT and CDR2 YNNKEL (reference sequence). Trimming at V came to 3 bases and at J to 8 bases, leaving 14 bases not matched to a gene. CDR3 region: CASSHVGTGPSRGYTF. As DNA, the CDR3 is TGTGCCAGCAGCCACGTCGGGACAGGACCTAGTAGGGGCTACACCTTC.

The rearrangement links TRBV6-5 to TRBJ1-4; the D is unclear. Germline V lookup: CDR1 MNHEY, CDR2 SVGAGI. The CDR3 extends over 14 amino acids. The V and J ends lost 5 bases and 0 bases respectively, with 7 bases between them. As DNA, the CDR3 is TGTGCCAGCAGTAACAGAGCAACTAATGAAAAACTGTTTTTT. This gives the protein CASSNRATNEKLFF.

The chain combines TRBV27 with TRBJ1-1; a possible D gene is TRBD1 (6 bases). Trimming stripped 10 bases from V and 2 bases from J, with 14 bases between. Germline values: CDR1 MNHEY, CDR2 SMNVEV (reference sequence). This CDR3 region has 13 residues. The CDR3 DNA reads as TGTGCCACCGGACAGAAGAGTAACACTGAAGCTTTCTTT. This translates into CATGQKSNTEAFF.

The chain uses TRBV10-2 and TRBJ2-5; 9 bases agree with TRBD1. Germline V gene sequence: CDR1 WSHSY, CDR2 SAAADI. This CDR3 has 16 residues. V lost 4 bases and J lost 2; bases outside the gene matches: 8. The CDR3 loop reads CASSAPDRGDQETQYF. For the CDR3, the DNA is TGCGCCAGCAGTGCCCCTGACAGGGGGGATCAAGAGACCCAGTACTTC.

The V gene is TRBV7-6, the J gene TRBJ2-7; 9 nucleotides line up with TRBD2. The CDR3 has 12 amino acids. Germline V CDR1 and CDR2: SGHVS, FNYEAQ. The V gene end was trimmed by 5 bases and the J gene end by 7 bases; junction bases not matched to a gene: 3. CDR3 bases: TGTGCCAGCAGCGCGGGGGGGGGAGAGCAGTACTTC. Residues: CASSAGGGEQYF.

This chain uses TRBV7-3 with TRBJ2-4, with a tentative D call TRBD1 (8 bases). The CDR3 has 17 amino acids. V dropped 5 bases and J dropped 0 bases, with 17 bases sitting between them. CDR1 SGHTA and CDR2 FQGTGA come from the germline V gene. The CDR3 nucleotides read TGTGCCAGCAGCCCTACAGGGGGGGTAATAGCCAAAAACATTCAGTACTTC. This sequence encodes CASSPTGGVIAKNIQYF.

The chain has TRBV2 and TRBJ2-3, with 8 bases fitting TRBD1. This CDR3 region has 17 residues. V trimming: 2 bases; J trimming: 4 bases; junction bases outside the gene matches: 11. Germline loops: CDR1 SNHLY, CDR2 FYNNEI. Here the CDR3 reads CASSEPPDRGVSDTQYF. The CDR3, as DNA: TGTGCCAGCAGTGAACCCCCTGACAGGGGAGTATCAGATACGCAGTATTTT.

V gene TRBV24-1 combines with J gene TRBJ2-3; 9 bases line up with TRBD2. Trimming took 0 bases from V and 7 from J; bases not matched to a gene: 10. CDR1 and CDR2 from the germline V gene are KGHDR and SFDVKD. This CDR3 is 17 amino acids long. CDR3 amino acids: CATSDLGVAGGPYTQYF. As DNA, the CDR3 is TGTGCCACCAGTGATTTGGGGGTGGCGGGAGGGCCATATACGCAGTATTTT.

V usage is TRBV27 and J usage is TRBJ2-7, with TRBD2 matching 8 bases. CDR3 length: 13 amino acids. J lost 5 bases, V lost 6 bases, and 6 bases had no gene match. Per the germline V gene, CDR1 is MNHEY and CDR2 is SMNVEV (reference sequence). CDR3 DNA: TGTGCCAGCAGCTGGACTAGCAACAACGAGCAGTACTTC. Its protein product is CASSWTSNNEQYF.

This clone was found a few times. The chain couples TRBV7-2 to TRBJ1-2; no definite D call. Trimming pared 5 bases from V and 8 bases from J, leaving 18 bases between. CDR1 is SGHTA, CDR2 FQGNSA, per germline. The CDR3 is made up of 14 amino acids. CDR3 sequence (DNA): TGTGCCAGCAGCCAACAGAGTACGGTTCCGGGCTACACCTTC. Translating it yields CASSQQSTVPGYTF. The complete variable domain, with remaining parts taken from reference TRBV7-2 and TRBJ1-2, reads GAGVSQSPSNKVTEKGKDVELRCDPISGHTALYWYRQSLGQGLEFLIYFQGNSAPDKSGLPSDRFSAERTGGSVSTLTIQRTQQEDSAVYLCASSQQSTVPGYTFGSGTRLTVV.

This rearrangement joins TRBV7-9 to TRBJ1-2; 8 bases align to TRBD1. Trimming at V came to 6 bases and at J to 4 bases, leaving 7 bases not matched to a gene. CDR1 and CDR2 from the germline V gene are SEHNR and FQNEAQ (reference sequence). CDR3 length equals 14 residues. In DNA, the CDR3 is TGTGCCAGCAGACCAGGACAGGGATTCTATGGCTACACCTTC. Protein product: CASRPGQGFYGYTF.

This clone showed up just once. The chain employs TRBV4-1 and TRBJ1-1; 7 bases align to TRBD1. The CDR3 has 16 amino acids. Germline CDR1 reads MGHRA; CDR2 reads YSYEKL. V lost 2 bases and J lost 6; bases outside the gene matches: 12. The CDR3 protein is CASSQSGLAGGAEAFF. CDR3 in DNA: TGCGCCAGCAGCCAATCTGGTTTGGCAGGGGGTGCTGAAGCTTTCTTT.

The table lists this clone with a count of one. The chain carries TRBV2 and TRBJ2-5; no definite D call. From germline, CDR1 is SNHLY and CDR2 FYNNEI. The CDR3 consists of 14 residues. V was cut by 3 bases and J by 2 bases, with 10 bases left in between. CDR3 protein: CASSDITVQETQYF. The CDR3 coding sequence is TGTGCCAGCAGTGATATAACAGTGCAAGAGACCCAGTACTTC.

This clone was counted between two and nine times. The chain links TRBV18 to TRBJ1-2; TRBD1 is a possible D gene (6 bases). The CDR3 runs 13 residues. Between the trimmed V and J ends, which lost 1 base and 8 bases, there was a span of 11 bases. Germline V gene lookup returns CDR1 KGHSH and CDR2 LQKENI. DNA for the CDR3: TGTGCCAGCTCACCACAGGGGGTCATGGGCTACACCTTC. Protein: CASSPQGVMGYTF. The variable domain in full, with the rest retrieved from reference TRBV18 and TRBJ1-2, is NAGVMQNPRHLVRRRGQEARLRCSPMKGHSHVYWYRQLPEEGLKFMVYLQKENIIDESGMPKERFSAEFPKEGPSILRIQQVVRGDSAAYFCASSPQGVMGYTFGSGTRLTVV.

The V call is TRBV7-3, the J call TRBJ2-1; maybe TRBD2 (5 bases). The ends were cut back, 2 bases at V and 4 bases at J, with 12 bases in the middle. This CDR3 spans 15 amino acids. The germline V gene has CDR1 SGHTA and CDR2 FQGTGA. The CDR3 sequence: CASSLPSGSYNEQFF. The DNA for the CDR3 is TGTGCCAGCAGCTTACCGAGCGGAAGTTACAATGAGCAGTTCTTC.

The chain recombines TRBV24-1 with TRBJ1-5; D unclear. Trimming removed 4 bases from V and 4 bases from J, with 7 bases in between. The CDR3 runs to 13 residues. Germline lookup yields CDR1 KGHDR and CDR2 SFDVKD. DNA for the CDR3: TGTGCCACCAGTGACAACAAAAATCAGCCCCAGCATTTT. Amino acid sequence: CATSDNKNQPQHF.

The chain has TRBV4-1 and TRBJ2-1; D may be TRBD2 (6 bases). Germline CDR1 is MGHRA and CDR2 is YSYEKL. CDR3 size: 16 residues. V was shortened by 0 bases and J by 10 bases, with 19 bases between the two germline ends. CDR3 DNA sequence: TGCGCCAGCAGCCAAGATGCTGCGGGAAGCTCCAGGGAGCAGTTCTTC. It is translated as CASSQDAAGSSREQFF.